This T cell receptor beta chain was sequenced for a study of cytomegalovirus exposure and HLA in healthy donors. The PCR contained 60 Vbeta and 13 Jbeta primers. This table comes from immunoSEQ multiplex PCR, and its TCRdb copy is limited to in-frame clones, with some not included. The sample lists about 120,000 clones; more than 65% were seen once. The CDR3 covers 13 residues. V was clipped by 3 bases and J by 5 bases, with 11 bases between them. The germline CDR1 and CDR2 sequences are SGHDN and FVKESK. This rearrangement joins TRBV14 to TRBJ2-7, with D possibly being TRBD1 (6 bases). This TCR derives from a man between 18 and 29 years old in good health and CMV-seropositive. Source material: PBMCs. Written as DNA, the CDR3 is TGTGCCAGCAGCCAGGGGGCCAGGCACGAGCAGTACTTC. The encoded protein is CASSQGARHEQYF.